This is a list of T cell receptor beta chains from one sample in a study of OX40 agonist ivuxolimab in advanced cancers. Some clones are missing from TCRdb's copy, which holds only in-frame ones; the method was immunoSEQ multiplex PCR. The sample holds about 25,000 clones; about 80% are singletons and the top ten take roughly a quarter. The sample in question was CD4+ or CD8+ T cells sorted from blood, obtained in a trial of the OX40 agonist ivuxolimab. The source is an adult with an advanced solid tumor such as melanoma, head and neck, liver or kidney cancer. Each CDR3 is given with its conserved first and last residue. A D gene is named only where the DNA matches it firmly. Size tells how often a clone was seen (once, few, many) or the class of an expanded clone, and some rows leave it out.

>TRBJ2-7|once|TRBD2|TRBV5-6
TGTGCCAGCAGCGAGGGTTCTAGCGGGAGGGCCTACCACGAGCAGTACTTC
CASSEGSSGRAYHEQYF
>TRBJ2-7|-|-|TRBV6-5
TGTGCCAGCAGTCTAACAGGGCAAGAAACCTACGAGCAGTACTTC
CASSLTGQETYEQYF
>TRBJ1-2|-|-|TRBV19
TGTGCCAGTAGTATACCCCGGCGGGGGAACTATGGCTACACCTTC
CASSIPRRGNYGYTF
>TRBJ2-1|-|-|TRBV5-1
TGCGCCAGCACGTCCGCCTACAATGAGCAGTTCTTC
CASTSAYNEQFF
>TRBJ2-7|-|TRBD1|TRBV7-3
TGTGCCAGCAGCTCACCGGGACAGGGGGCCTACGAGCAGTACTTC
CASSSPGQGAYEQYF
>TRBJ2-3|-|TRBD2|TRBV5-5
TGTGCCAGCAGCCTAACTAGCGGGGGGTCGTACACAGATACGCAGTATTTT
CASSLTSGGSYTDTQYF
>TRBJ2-3|-|-|TRBV6-4
TGTGCCAGCAGTTACACAAACGGAAGAGATACGCAGTATTTT
CASSYTNGRDTQYF
>TRBJ2-1|-|TRBD2|TRBV5-1
TGCGCCAGCAGCTTGGTGATCGGGACTAGCTCCTACAATGAGCAGTTCTTC
CASSLVIGTSSYNEQFF
>TRBJ1-3|-|-|TRBV4-2
TGTGCCAGCAGCCCGACGAGCTCTGGAAACACCATATATTTT
CASSPTSSGNTIYF
>TRBJ2-7|-|TRBD1|TRBV27
TGTGCCAGCACCCTTCATCAGGGGGCCTACGAGCAGTACTTC
CASTLHQGAYEQYF
>TRBJ1-4|-|TRBD1|TRBV7-9
TGTGCCAGCAGCCTACCGGGACAGGCGGACGAAAAACTGTTTTTT
CASSLPGQADEKLFF
>TRBJ2-7|-|-|TRBV6-4
TGTGCCAGCAGTACTCGCGGGCCCGTGGGTGGGGAGCAGTACTTC
CASSTRGPVGGEQYF
>TRBJ1-6|-|-|TRBV13
TGTGCCAGCAGCTTAACCGGGGCCTTTTATTCACCCCTCCACTTT
CASSLTGAFYSPLHF
>TRBJ2-1|-|-|TRBV5-4
TGTGCCAGCAGCCAAGGGGCAGTTTCGGGAGCCAATGAGCAGTTCTTC
CASSQGAVSGANEQFF
>TRBJ2-7|-|TRBD2|TRBV7-6
TGTGCCAGCAGCGTTCCGGGACTAGCGTCGAGCTCCTACGAGCAGTACTTC
CASSVPGLASSSYEQYF
>TRBJ2-7|-|-|TRBV4-3
TGCGCCAGCAGCCAAGAGAGGTCCTACGAGCAGTACTTC
CASSQERSYEQYF
>TRBJ2-1|-|-|TRBV29-1
TGCAGCGTTGCCGGGAATGAGCAGTTCTTC
CSVAGNEQFF
>TRBJ2-2|-|-|TRBV2
TGTGCCACCTCGAGTGAGGGTGCAGCGAACACCGGGGAGCTGTTTTTT
CATSSEGAANTGELFF
>TRBJ2-1|-|-|TRBV28
TGTGCCAGCGGCCCGTCCGGGGACAACTACAATGAGCAGTTCTTC
CASGPSGDNYNEQFF
>TRBJ2-7|-|-|TRBV27
TGTGCCAGCGCTGGAGGGGGTATACTGACCTACGAGCAGTACTTC
CASAGGGILTYEQYF
>TRBJ1-1|-|-|TRBV15
TGTGCCACCAGCAGAAATCGGTCGGGGAACACTGAAGCTTTCTTT
CATSRNRSGNTEAFF
>TRBJ2-7|-|-|TRBV29-1
TGCAGCGTTGAGGCCGGGATCCCCGGCCACGAGCAGTACTTC
CSVEAGIPGHEQYF
>TRBJ2-1|-|-|TRBV30
TGTGCCTGGAGTGTCCCTTATAGGGCCTACAATGAGCAGTTCTTC
CAWSVPYRAYNEQFF
>TRBJ2-2|-|-|TRBV7-3
TGTGCCAGCAGCTCCAGGGGTAACGGGGAGCTGTTTTTT
CASSSRGNGELFF
>TRBJ1-2|-|-|TRBV7-9
TGTGCCAGCAGAGACGATTCATATGGCTACACCTTC
CASRDDSYGYTF
>TRBJ2-3|-|-|TRBV7-6
TGTGCCAGCAGCTTCTTCGGCCAGGCGCAGGGGACAACAGATACGCAGTATTTT
CASSFFGQAQGTTDTQYF
>TRBJ2-5|-|TRBD2|TRBV11-2
TGTGCCAGCAGCCGACTAGCGGGAACACAAGAGACCCAGTACTTC
CASSRLAGTQETQYF
>TRBJ2-3|-|-|TRBV9
TGTGCCAGCAGCGTAGTGGAAGATACGCAGTATTTT
CASSVVEDTQYF
>TRBJ2-7|-|-|TRBV7-9
TGTGCCAGCAGTTCCTCGGGGTCCATTTACGAGCAGTACTTC
CASSSSGSIYEQYF
>TRBJ1-1|-|-|TRBV14
TGTGCCAGCAGCCAAGAACTCCCCAACGGGAACACTGAAGCTTTCTTT
CASSQELPNGNTEAFF
>TRBJ1-5|-|-|TRBV16
TGTGCCAGCAGCCAAAGCGGGTCGGGGCCCCAGCATTTT
CASSQSGSGPQHF
>TRBJ1-1|few|-|TRBV7-9
TGTGCCAGCAGCTTAGCGCTCGGCCCCGCAGCTTTCTTT
CASSLALGPAAFF
>TRBJ1-1|-|-|TRBV19
TGTGCCAGTAGTACCAGCATGAACACTGAAGCTTTCTTT
CASSTSMNTEAFF
>TRBJ2-1|-|-|TRBV9
TGTGCCAGCAGCGTAGGAGATGAGCAGTTCTTC
CASSVGDEQFF
>TRBJ2-3|-|TRBD2|TRBV27
TGTGCCAGCAGTTTATCGGGACTAGGTACTAGCACAGATACGCAGTATTTT
CASSLSGLGTSTDTQYF
>TRBJ2-7|few|-|TRBV7-9
TGTGCCAGCAGCACCCGGGACAAACACTACGAGCAGTACTTC
CASSTRDKHYEQYF
>TRBJ2-2|-|-|TRBV28
TGTGCCAGCAGTTTTATGGGAGCCACGAACACCGGGGAGCTGTTTTTT
CASSFMGATNTGELFF
>TRBJ2-2|-|-|TRBV30
TGTGCCTGGAGTGGGGAGACCGGGGAGCTGTTTTTT
CAWSGETGELFF
>TRBJ2-2|-|-|TRBV7-8
TGTGCCAGCAGCCCCCAGGGGAAAGGGGGAGACACCGGGGAGCTGTTTTTT
CASSPQGKGGDTGELFF
>TRBJ2-7|-|-|TRBV7-6
TGTGCCAGCAGCACCAGGATGGGGACTTACGAGCAGTACTTC
CASSTRMGTYEQYF
>TRBJ2-6|-|-|TRBV5-4
TGTGCCAGCAGCTTGGGGGACACGTCTTCTGGGGCCAACGTCCTGACTTTC
CASSLGDTSSGANVLTF
>TRBJ2-5|-|-|TRBV27
TGTGCCAGCAGTTTAGGCCGAGAGACCCAGTACTTC
CASSLGRETQYF
>TRBJ2-1|-|-|TRBV5-1
TGCGCCAGCAGCCCCCTATGGGGGCCCAATGAGCAGTTCTTC
CASSPLWGPNEQFF
>TRBJ2-1|-|-|TRBV4-3
TGCGCCAGCAGCCAATCCGGGTCCTCCTACAATGAGCAGTTCTTC
CASSQSGSSYNEQFF